Listed here are 8 T cell receptor beta chains from one sample, sequenced in a study of T cells after yellow fever vaccination. TCRdb passed the 5' RACE reads through MiXCR, listing each CDR3 protein once. Of under 550,000 distinct CDR3 sequences listed, 20% to 25% were seen once; the top ten hold approximately 15%. Sequencing was performed on PBMCs, taken 21 days after the first yellow fever vaccination. These receptors came from a man between 18 and 29 years old who received the YFV17D yellow fever vaccine.

This clonotype was observed a few times. This sequence joins TRBV9 and TRBJ2-5; D is ambiguous. Germline CDR1 and CDR2: SGDLS and YYNGEE. Trimming removed 3 bases from V and 5 bases from J, with 11 bases in between. The CDR3 covers 13 residues. In DNA, the CDR3 is TGTGCCAGCAGCGACGACGGTCACGAGACCCAGTACTTC. This translates into CASSDDGHETQYF. The full variable domain, completed using reference TRBV9 and TRBJ2-5, is DSGVTQTPKHLITATGQRVTLRCSPRSGDLSVYWYQQSLDQGLQFLIQYYNGEERAKGNILERFSAQQFPDLHSELNLSSLELGDSALYFCASSDDGHETQYFGPGTRLLVL.

This clonotype was counted a few times. The rearrangement joins TRBV4-3 to TRBJ1-5, with D perhaps TRBD1 (6 bases). Trimming cost V 1 base and J 4 bases, with 8 bases left between them. CDR3 length equals 14 residues. Germline V gene sequence: CDR1 LGHNA, CDR2 YSLEER. CDR3 in amino acids: CASSQGQENQPQHF. CDR3 DNA: TGCGCCAGCAGCCAAGGACAGGAAAATCAGCCCCAGCATTTT.

This clonotype was seen a handful of times. V and J are TRBV4-2 and TRBJ1-5, with D possibly being TRBD1 (5 bases). CDR3 length: 15 amino acids. Germline V lookup: CDR1 LGHNA, CDR2 YNFKEQ. Trimming took off 4 bases at V and 3 bases at J, with 13 bases between the two ends. CDR3: CASSPRAQDNQPQHF. As DNA, the CDR3 is TGTGCCAGCAGCCCACGCGCACAGGACAATCAGCCCCAGCATTTT.

Comments on this clonotype: The junction does not match germline at one end; this may be a read error. V gene TRBV5-4 combines with J gene TRBJ2-7; D assignment may be TRBD1 or TRBD2 (6 bases each). This CDR3 is built from 16 residues. The germline gives CDR1 SGHNT, CDR2 YYREEE (reference sequence). In DNA form, the CDR3 reads TGCGCCAGCACCGCGGAGGGGGGTTCGGGCTCCTACGAGCAGTACTTC. Encoded protein: CASTAEGGSGSYEQYF. The full variable domain, in which reference TRBV5-4 and TRBJ2-7 provide the parts outside the CDR3, is ETGVTQSPTHLIKTRGQQVTLRCSSQSGHNTVSWYQQALGQGPQFIFQYYREEENGRGNFPPRFSGLQFPNYSSELNVNALELDDSALYLCASTAEGGSGSYEQYFGPGTRLTVT.

Here the CDR3 DNA reads TGTGCCAGCAGCCCGGTGGTCGGGGGGAACAATGAGCAGTTCTTC. Its translation: CASSPVVGGNNEQFF. V is TRBV5-5 and J is TRBJ2-1; 7 nucleotides agree with TRBD2. There are 15 residues in the CDR3. V shed 4 bases, J shed 5 bases, and the junction held 9 bases outside the gene matches. Looked up from germline, CDR1 is SGHKS and CDR2 is YYEKEE (reference sequence). Together with reference TRBV5-5 and TRBJ2-1, the CDR3 gives the full variable domain: DAGVTQSPTHLIKTRGQQVTLRCSPISGHKSVSWYQQVLGQGPQFIFQYYEKEERGRGNFPDRFSARQFPNYSSELNVNALLLGDSALYLCASSPVVGGNNEQFFGPGTRLTVL.

This chain links TRBV11-2 with TRBJ2-5, with 8 bases matching TRBD2. The J segment lost 5 bases and the V segment lost 5 bases, leaving 13 bases of the junction unmatched. The germline gives CDR1 SGHAT, CDR2 FQNNGV. This CDR3 region has 16 residues. As DNA, the CDR3 is TGTGCCAGCAGCACCAGGGTAGCGGGGCCCTTGGAGACCCAGTACTTC. It codes for CASSTRVAGPLETQYF.

This chain connects TRBV5-1 to TRBJ2-3, with D unresolved. Trimming took 0 bases from V and 2 from J, leaving 10 bases between them. CDR3 length equals 15 residues. The germline gives CDR1 SGHRS, CDR2 YFSETQ. As DNA, the CDR3 is TGCGCCAGCAGCTTGGCCGTAGAGTTCACAGATACGCAGTATTTT. Its translation: CASSLAVEFTDTQYF.

In this sample, this clonotype turned up a few times. This sequence joins TRBV6-1 and TRBJ2-2, with D possibly matching TRBD1 (6 bases). The CDR3 has 15 residues. Germline V gene sequence: CDR1 MNHNS, CDR2 SASEGT. V lost 8 bases to trimming and J lost 7 bases, with 20 bases between them. The CDR3 is CASSPYRASSGELFF. In DNA form, the CDR3 reads TGTGCCAGCTCCCCTTACAGGGCTTCGAGCGGGGAGCTGTTTTTT.